One sample yielded the 17 T cell receptor beta chains listed below, sequenced in a study of long-term antiretroviral therapy in people with HIV. At survey level, the immunoSEQ assay was run in its v3.0 version. TCRdb's table, derived via immunoSEQ multiplex PCR, lists solely in-frame clones and lacks some. Found here are approximately 24,000 clones, approximately 80% of them singletons; the top ten hold about 5.5%. The sample in question was unsorted PBMCs, obtained 1.1 years before starting antiretroviral therapy. Source of these receptors: a woman in her twenties or thirties with HIV.

The rearrangement uses TRBV6-1 and TRBJ2-2, with D uncertain. CDR3 length: 15 residues. Germline V gene data show CDR1 as MNHNS and CDR2 as SASEGT. V was trimmed by 2 bases and J by 4 bases, leaving 11 bases between them. The CDR3 region is CASSEPGRSTGELFF. CDR3 DNA: TGTGCCAGCAGTGAACCCGGACGGAGCACCGGGGAGCTGTTTTTT.

The chain employs TRBV5-1 and TRBJ2-2; no definite D call. The germline V and J ends were trimmed by 4 bases and 2 bases, with 9 bases remaining between them. The CDR3 contains 14 residues. Germline V gene sequence: CDR1 SGHRS, CDR2 YFSETQ. CDR3 coding DNA: TGCGCCAGCAGCCCCGGACCAAACACCGGGGAGCTGTTTTTT. Protein: CASSPGPNTGELFF.

The rearrangement links TRBV6-5 to TRBJ1-1, with no clear D. CDR1 MNHEY and CDR2 SVGAGI come from the germline V gene. The V gene lost 0 bases and the J gene lost 11 bases, with 16 bases spanning the gap. CDR3 size: 14 residues. CDR3 nucleotide sequence: TGTGCCAGCAGTTACTCGAGTGGTCGTCCTAGGGCTTTCTTT. This codes for CASSYSSGRPRAFF.

V usage is TRBV5-6 and J usage is TRBJ2-4; possibly TRBD1 for D (5 bases). This CDR3 has 15 amino acids. From germline, CDR1 is SGHDT and CDR2 YYEEEE. Deletions cut 2 bases from V and 4 bases from J, with 13 bases between. The CDR3 DNA follows: TGTGCCAGCAGCTTTAGACAGACGTCAAAAAACATTCAGTACTTC. It codes for CASSFRQTSKNIQYF.

The chain recombines TRBV14 with TRBJ1-2; 11 bases are shared with TRBD1. The CDR3 length is 16 residues. Trimming removed 4 bases from V and 4 bases from J; junction bases left unmatched: 8. CDR1 SGHDN and CDR2 FVKESK come from the germline V gene. The CDR3 region is CASSLTGTGGVYGYTF. The DNA for the CDR3 is TGTGCCAGCAGCCTAACCGGGACAGGGGGAGTCTATGGCTACACCTTC.

This chain uses TRBV6-1 with TRBJ2-7, with TRBD1 identical over 11 bases. The ends lost 6 bases at V and 5 bases at J; junction bases unmatched: 9. There are 15 residues in the CDR3. Per germline, CDR1 MNHNS and CDR2 SASEGT. The CDR3 DNA sequence: TGTGCCAGCAGCGGACAGGGGGCGGGTTCAAACGAGCAGTACGTC. It specifies CASSGQGAGSNEQYV.

In this sample, this clone turned up once. The chain has TRBV5-4 and TRBJ2-2; a possible D gene is TRBD1 (5 bases). The CDR3 runs to 14 residues. V was pared by 2 bases and J by 6 bases, with 11 bases between. Germline loops: CDR1 SGHNT, CDR2 YYREEE (reference sequence). This CDR3 is CASSLGRAAGELFF. The CDR3 coding sequence is TGTGCCAGCAGCTTAGGCAGGGCGGCCGGGGAGCTGTTTTTT.

This clone occurred a few times. The chain has TRBV6-1 and TRBJ2-4; possibly TRBD1 for D (5 bases). This CDR3 comprises 17 residues. Germline values: CDR1 MNHNS, CDR2 SASEGT. Trimming left V 3 bases short and J 4 bases short, with 19 bases between. This chain's CDR3 is CASSDGRVRTGKNIQYF. The CDR3 coding sequence is TGTGCCAGCAGTGACGGTAGGGTGAGAACAGGAAAAAACATTCAGTACTTC.

The chain recombines TRBV11-2 with TRBJ1-1; the match to TRBD1 covers 7 bases. The CDR3 runs to 19 residues. V trimming: 3 bases; J trimming: 1 base; junction bases outside the gene matches: 17. The V gene's germline CDR1 is SGHAT and CDR2 FQNNGV. The CDR3 bases are TGTGCCAGCAGCTTCCGGACCGGTCTTACCGGGACAGAGAACACTGAAGCTTTCTTT. This sequence encodes CASSFRTGLTGTENTEAFF.

This sequence joins TRBV27 and TRBJ1-1; D perhaps matches TRBD1 (5 bases). The CDR3 totals 15 residues. Trimming stripped 3 bases from V and 6 bases from J, with 17 bases between. Germline assignment: CDR1 MNHEY and CDR2 SMNVEV (reference sequence). CDR3 DNA sequence: TGTGCCAGCAGTTTCGCTGGTGGGCAGGGTGCTGAAGCTTTCTTT. It encodes CASSFAGGQGAEAFF.

CDR3 DNA: TGTGCCAGCAGCTTAGGCTGGGGGTTCAATGAGCAGTTCTTC. It codes for CASSLGWGFNEQFF. This chain connects TRBV11-3 to TRBJ2-1, with D perhaps given as TRBD1 or TRBD2 (5 bases each). Trimming stripped 1 base from V and 6 bases from J, with 10 bases between. This CDR3 contains 14 residues. CDR1 SGHNT and CDR2 YENEEA come from the germline V gene.

This clone has a single count. The chain joins TRBV30 to TRBJ2-1, with D unresolved. V was trimmed by 1 base and J by 4 bases, leaving 8 bases between them. The CDR3 extends over 13 amino acids. Looked up from germline, CDR1 is GTSNPN and CDR2 is SVGIG (reference sequence). This CDR3 is CAWSALRYNEQFF. CDR3 nucleotides: TGTGCCTGGAGTGCCCTTCGATACAATGAGCAGTTCTTC.

In its sample, this clone was seen a few times. The rearrangement uses TRBV30 and TRBJ2-2; 7 nucleotides match TRBD2. Looked up from germline, CDR1 is GTSNPN and CDR2 is SVGIG (reference sequence). With 4 bases clipped from V and 3 bases from J, the junction kept 5 bases outside the gene matches. This CDR3 comprises 14 residues. CDR3 DNA: TGTGCCTGGATTAGCGGGTCCTACACCGGGGAGCTGTTTTTT. As protein: CAWISGSYTGELFF.

The chain links TRBV4-1 to TRBJ2-5; D is undetermined. Germline CDR1 and CDR2: MGHRA and YSYEKL. V lost 0 bases and J 1 base, leaving 9 bases between the germline ends. CDR3 length equals 15 residues. The CDR3 DNA reads as TGCGCCAGCAGCCAAGATCCCAGCCTCCAAGAGACCCAGTACTTC. Translating gives CASSQDPSLQETQYF.

The chain joins TRBV11-2 to TRBJ2-2; the match to TRBD2 covers 7 bases. With 3 bases clipped from V and 4 bases from J, the junction kept 2 bases outside the gene matches. The CDR3 is 14 amino acids. Germline CDR1 and CDR2: SGHAT and FQNNGV. DNA of the CDR3: TGTGCCAGCAGCTTCTTAGCGGGCACCGGGGAGCTGTTTTTT. Translating it yields CASSFLAGTGELFF. The full variable domain, rest sourced from reference TRBV11-2 and TRBJ2-2, is EAGVAQSPRYKIIEKRQSVAFWCNPISGHATLYWYQQILGQGPKLLIQFQNNGVVDDSQLPKDRFSAERLKGVDSTLKIQPAKLEDSAVYLCASSFLAGTGELFFGEGSRLTVL.

V and J are TRBV7-8 and TRBJ1-2, with unresolved D. The CDR3 runs to 12 residues. Germline loops: CDR1 SGHVS, CDR2 FQNEAQ. V was pared by 5 bases and J by 7 bases, with 11 bases between. The CDR3 sequence is CASSPTPSGYTF. Written as DNA, the CDR3 is TGTGCCAGCAGCCCCACCCCGAGTGGCTACACCTTC.

V gene TRBV7-9 combines with J gene TRBJ1-1; D is undetermined. This CDR3 has 12 residues. Per the germline V gene, CDR1 is SEHNR and CDR2 is FQNEAQ (reference sequence). The V gene lost 5 bases and the J gene lost 2 bases, with 6 bases spanning the gap. CDR3 DNA sequence: TGTGCCAGCAGCCGGGTAAACACTGAAGCTTTCTTT. Its protein is CASSRVNTEAFF.